The 2 T cell receptor beta chains below all came from one sample that was sequenced in a study of CD8 T cells in ankylosing spondylitis. MiXCR, run by TCRdb on the 5' RACE reads, gives a single entry per CDR3 protein. This table has 130,000 or so distinct CDR3 sequences, around 7% appearing once. The material sequenced was blood, either unsorted or a sorted T cell fraction (not recorded which). These receptors all stem from a male donor with ankylosing spondylitis or in good health (not recorded which).

This clonotype has more than one count but fewer than ten. This chain links TRBV18 with TRBJ2-5, with D uncertain. The germline V and J ends were trimmed by 3 bases and 5 bases, with 4 bases remaining between them. The germline gives CDR1 KGHSH, CDR2 LQKENI. The CDR3 is 11 residues long. The CDR3 region is CASSPSETQYF. For the CDR3, the DNA is TGTGCCAGCTCACCTTCGGAGACCCAGTACTTC.

This clonotype was found many times. The chain carries TRBV7-9 and TRBJ2-2, with 10 bases aligning to TRBD1. Germline lookup yields CDR1 SEHNR and CDR2 FQNEAQ (reference sequence). The CDR3 consists of 16 residues. Trimming removed 4 bases from V and 2 bases from J; junction bases left unmatched: 4. This CDR3 is CASSWRQGANTGELFF. The CDR3, as DNA: TGTGCCAGCAGCTGGAGACAGGGGGCCAACACCGGGGAGCTGTTTTTT.